This T cell receptor beta chain was obtained from a study of cytomegalovirus exposure and HLA in healthy donors. The CDR3 sequence is 16 residues long. Germline V gene lookup returns CDR1 SGHRS and CDR2 YFSETQ. In the PCR, 60 Vbeta and 13 Jbeta primers were used. Assay: immunoSEQ multiplex PCR; the TCRdb copy retains only in-frame clones and omits some. The sample records fewer than 150,000 clones, about 75% being singletons. The receptor's source is a man younger than 35 in good health and CMV-seronegative. The chain uses TRBV5-1 and TRBJ2-5, with TRBD1 matching over 7 bases. The closer fit of TRBJ2-7 to the DNA end suggests the J call may be wrong. The specimen was PBMCs. Written as DNA, the CDR3 is TGCGCCAGCAGCTCGAAACCGACAGGGAGCTCCTACGAGCAGTACTTC. Amino acid sequence: CASSSKPTGSSYEQYF.